These T cell receptor beta chains were read from a single sample in a study of cytomegalovirus exposure and HLA in healthy donors. Assay used: immunoSEQ multiplex PCR; TCRdb lists only in-frame clones, some missing. The table has about 100,000 clones, roughly 74% seen once. The material sequenced was PBMCs. Receptor source: a woman younger than 30 in good health and CMV-seropositive. The CDR3 runs from the conserved cysteine through the conserved F or W. A D gene is named only where the DNA matches it firmly. Clone sizes are given selectively: once, few, many, or a class where the clone is expanded.

NA NA TRBJ2-5 TRBV6-1 CASSRTAQETQYF TGTGCCAGCAGCCGGACAGCCCAAGAGACCCAGTACTTC
NA NA TRBJ1-5 TRBV15 CATKDGNSNQPQHF TGTGCCACTAAAGACGGGAATAGCAATCAGCCCCAGCATTTT
TRBD1 NA TRBJ2-2 TRBV25-1 CASSGARQGARELFF TGTGCCAGCAGTGGCGCTAGACAGGGGGCTAGGGAGCTGTTTTTT
TRBD1 NA TRBJ1-2 TRBV18 CASSAGQGLYYGYTF TGTGCCAGCTCAGCGGGACAGGGGTTATACTATGGCTACACCTTC
NA few TRBJ2-3 TRBV10-3 CASAGTTDTQYF TGTGCCTCCGCGGGGACCACAGATACGCAGTATTTT
NA few TRBJ2-5 TRBV18 CASSPTRTPETQYF TGTGCCAGCTCACCTACAAGGACTCCAGAGACCCAGTACTTC
TRBD1 NA TRBJ1-2 TRBV18 CASSPKQGIDYGYTF TGTGCCAGCTCACCTAAACAGGGGATAGACTATGGCTACACCTTC
TRBD2 NA TRBJ2-1 TRBV5-6 CASSSLAGSSYNEQFF TGTGCCAGCAGCTCGTTAGCGGGGAGCTCCTACAATGAGCAGTTCTTC
NA few TRBJ1-5 TRBV28 CASSFGGGGSNQPQHF TGTGCCAGCAGTTTTGGAGGTGGCGGTAGCAATCAGCCCCAGCATTTT
NA NA TRBJ2-7 TRBV2 CASLNPGDSTGEQYF TGTGCCAGCCTCAACCCGGGGGACTCGACCGGCGAGCAGTACTTC
NA NA TRBJ1-1 TRBV5-6 CASSLKGGGAGAFF TGTGCCAGCAGCTTAAAGGGTGGGGGCGCCGGAGCTTTCTTT
TRBD2 NA TRBJ2-3 TRBV10-1 CASKPGLAGDNPRPDTQYF TGCGCCAGCAAACCGGGACTAGCGGGGGACAACCCTCGTCCAGATACGCAGTATTTT
NA NA TRBJ1-2 TRBV25-1 CASSEVFQAGDGYTF TGTGCCAGCAGTGAAGTTTTTCAGGCGGGGGATGGCTACACCTTC
TRBD2 NA TRBJ2-7 TRBV7-8 CASSPREGLSYEQYF TGTGCCAGCAGCCCTCGGGAGGGCCTATCCTACGAGCAGTACTTC
NA NA TRBJ2-7 TRBV29-1 CSVDSGVYEQYF TGCAGCGTTGACTCGGGGGTCTACGAGCAGTACTTC
NA NA TRBJ1-5 TRBV6-5 CASRGGTSNQPQHF TGTGCCAGCAGGGGGGGGACCAGCAATCAGCCCCAGCATTTT
NA NA TRBJ1-1 TRBV6-1 CASRNHGNTEAFF TGTGCCAGCAGAAATCACGGGAACACTGAAGCTTTCTTT
NA NA TRBJ1-1 TRBV5-4 CASSRDTQNTEAFF TGTGCCAGCAGCAGGGACACCCAGAACACTGAAGCTTTCTTT
NA NA TRBJ2-3 TRBV27 CASSPSTDTQYF TGTGCCAGCAGTCCCTCGACAGATACGCAGTATTTT
TRBD1 few TRBJ2-7 TRBV6-1 CASIRDRVNEQYF TGTGCCAGCATTCGGGACAGGGTCAACGAGCAGTACTTC
NA NA TRBJ2-7 TRBV4-1 CASSQEQPSYEQYF TGCGCCAGCAGCCAAGAACAGCCCTCCTACGAGCAGTACTTC
NA NA TRBJ2-1 TRBV6-5 CASRPGIRVGNEQFF TGTGCCAGCAGACCGGGAATCCGAGTGGGCAATGAGCAGTTCTTC
TRBD2 NA TRBJ2-3 TRBV5-6 CASRPLAGGTDTQYF TGTGCCAGCAGGCCGCTAGCGGGAGGTACAGATACGCAGTATTTT
TRBD1 NA TRBJ1-1 TRBV27 CASSPLTGQGNTEAFF TGTGCCAGCAGTCCGCTCACCGGACAGGGGAACACTGAAGCTTTCTTT
NA NA TRBJ2-2 TRBV10-3 CAIRSTGTPQGAGELFF TGTGCCATCAGAAGCACCGGGACACCCCAAGGGGCCGGGGAGCTGTTTTTT
NA NA TRBJ1-5 TRBV12-1 CASSRYRGSQPQHF TGTGCCAGCAGCCGATACAGGGGAAGTCAGCCCCAGCATTTT
NA few TRBJ2-5 TRBV15 CATSRDGQTQYF TGTGCCACCAGCAGAGATGGGCAGACCCAGTACTTC
NA NA TRBJ1-5 TRBV19 CASRQDWNQPQHF TGTGCCAGTAGGCAGGATTGGAATCAGCCCCAGCATTTT
NA NA TRBJ2-4 TRBV18 CASSRGRENIQYF TGTGCCAGCTCACGGGGGCGAGAAAACATTCAGTACTTC
NA NA TRBJ1-2 TRBV28 CASSLVGPDYGYTF TGTGCCAGCAGTTTAGTGGGCCCTGACTATGGCTACACCTTC
TRBD1 NA TRBJ1-1 TRBV9 CASSATGGGEAFF TGTGCCAGCAGCGCAACAGGGGGCGGGGAAGCTTTCTTT
NA few TRBJ1-6 TRBV4-3 CASSLARNSPLHF TGCGCCAGCAGCCTGGCACGTAATTCACCCCTCCACTTT
TRBD2 NA TRBJ2-5 TRBV10-1 CASSESGQRGGRETQYF TGCGCCAGCAGTGAGTCGGGACAGCGGGGGGGCCGAGAGACCCAGTACTTC
TRBD2 few TRBJ2-4 TRBV5-4 CASHLAGGVAKNIQYF TGTGCCAGCCACCTAGCGGGAGGGGTGGCCAAAAACATTCAGTACTTC
TRBD2 NA TRBJ2-1 TRBV4-3 CASSQAAVAGVEQFF TGCGCCAGCAGCCAAGCCGCGGTAGCGGGAGTTGAGCAGTTCTTC
NA NA TRBJ2-5 TRBV5-1 CASSGGGGAQETQYF TGCGCCAGCAGCGGGGGTGGCGGGGCACAAGAGACCCAGTACTTC
NA NA TRBJ2-5 TRBV9 CASSVESPSETQYF TGTGCCAGCAGCGTAGAATCTCCGTCAGAGACCCAGTACTTC